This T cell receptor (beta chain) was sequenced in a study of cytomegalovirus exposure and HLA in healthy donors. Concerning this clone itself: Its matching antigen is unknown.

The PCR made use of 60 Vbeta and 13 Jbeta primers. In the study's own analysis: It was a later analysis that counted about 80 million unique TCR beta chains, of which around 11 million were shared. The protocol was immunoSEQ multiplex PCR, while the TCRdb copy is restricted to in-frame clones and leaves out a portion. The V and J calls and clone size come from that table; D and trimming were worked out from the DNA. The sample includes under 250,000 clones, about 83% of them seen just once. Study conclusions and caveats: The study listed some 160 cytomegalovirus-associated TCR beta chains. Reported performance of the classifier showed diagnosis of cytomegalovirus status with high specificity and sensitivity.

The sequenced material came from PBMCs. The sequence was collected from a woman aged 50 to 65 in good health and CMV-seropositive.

The CDR3 region is CASSQGNTIYF. For the CDR3, the DNA is TGTGCCAGCAGCCAGGGAAACACCATATATTTT. The chain uses TRBV6-5 and TRBJ1-3; D not resolved. Germline lookup yields CDR1 MNHEY and CDR2 SVGAGI. V was clipped by 6 bases and J by 4 bases, with 4 bases between them. There are 11 residues in the CDR3.